This note documents a single T cell receptor (beta chain) sequence. Its antigen remains unidentified. The germline V gene encodes CDR1 DFQATT and CDR2 SNEGSKA (reference sequence). This CDR3 spans 14 amino acids. V lost 1 base and J lost 3, with 13 bases in between. Via MiXCR, TCRdb re-called the RT-PCR reads, giving one row per CDR3 protein. Among more than 700,000 distinct CDR3 sequences listed, 21% were seen once. The data derive from a study of response to subunit inactivated influenza vaccine. Broader study findings: Researchers suggested that each seasonal influenza vaccination recruits few new T cells.

This receptor was taken from a man aged 45 to 65 who received an inactivated influenza vaccine. The sequences come from PBMCs from blood, collected 5 to 6 days after vaccination. The chain combines TRBV20-1 with TRBJ2-7, with D possibly being TRBD2 (5 bases). Here the CDR3 reads CSARAPTGIYEQYF. For the CDR3, the DNA is TGCAGTGCTAGAGCCCCGACGGGGATCTACGAGCAGTACTTC.